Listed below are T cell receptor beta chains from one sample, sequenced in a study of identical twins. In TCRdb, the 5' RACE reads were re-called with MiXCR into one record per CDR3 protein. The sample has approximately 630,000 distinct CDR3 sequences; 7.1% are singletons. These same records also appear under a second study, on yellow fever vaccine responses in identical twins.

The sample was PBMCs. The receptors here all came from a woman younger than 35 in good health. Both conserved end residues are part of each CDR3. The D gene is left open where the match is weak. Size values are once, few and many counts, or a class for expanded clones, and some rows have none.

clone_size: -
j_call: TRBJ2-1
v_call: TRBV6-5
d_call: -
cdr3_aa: CATSWVRDSNLNEQFF
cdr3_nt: TGTGCCACCAGTTGGGTCCGGGACTCCAATCTCAATGAGCAGTTCTTC

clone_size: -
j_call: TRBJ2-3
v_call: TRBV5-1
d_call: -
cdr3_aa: CASSTTGDTQYF
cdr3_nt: TGCGCCAGCAGCACGACAGGAGATACGCAGTATTTT

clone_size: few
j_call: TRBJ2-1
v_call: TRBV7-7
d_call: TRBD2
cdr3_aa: CASSQTSGSYEQFF
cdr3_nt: TGTGCCAGCAGCCAGACTAGCGGGAGCTATGAGCAGTTCTTC

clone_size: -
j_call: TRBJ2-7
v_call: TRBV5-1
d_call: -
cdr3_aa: CASSFLRDLGEQYF
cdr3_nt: TGCGCCAGCAGCTTCCTCAGGGATCTAGGCGAGCAGTACTTC

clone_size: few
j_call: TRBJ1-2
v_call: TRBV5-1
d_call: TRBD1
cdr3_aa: CASSSPTGRGYTF
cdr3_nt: TGCGCCAGCAGCTCCCCGACAGGGCGAGGCTACACCTTC

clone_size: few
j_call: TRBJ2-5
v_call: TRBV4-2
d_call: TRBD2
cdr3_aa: CASSQGTSGFKGETQYF
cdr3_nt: TGTGCCAGCAGCCAAGGGACTAGCGGGTTTAAGGGAGAGACCCAGTACTTC

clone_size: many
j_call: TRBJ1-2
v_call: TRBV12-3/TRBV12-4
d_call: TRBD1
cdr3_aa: CASSLGWTGENYGYTF
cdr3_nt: TGTGCCAGCAGTTTAGGCTGGACAGGCGAGAACTATGGCTACACCTTC

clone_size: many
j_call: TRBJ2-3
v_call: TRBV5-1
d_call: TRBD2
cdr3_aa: CASSPGVGSGISDTQYF
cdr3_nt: TGCGCCAGCAGCCCGGGGGTTGGTAGCGGGATTTCAGATACGCAGTATTTT

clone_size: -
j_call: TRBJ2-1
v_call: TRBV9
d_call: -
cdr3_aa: CASSVGDSNNEQFF
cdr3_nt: TGTGCCAGCAGCGTAGGGGATTCCAACAATGAGCAGTTCTTC

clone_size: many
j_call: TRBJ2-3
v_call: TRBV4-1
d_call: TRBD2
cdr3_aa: CASSLPIAGVTDTQYF
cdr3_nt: TGCGCCAGCAGCCTCCCAATAGCGGGAGTCACAGATACGCAGTATTTT

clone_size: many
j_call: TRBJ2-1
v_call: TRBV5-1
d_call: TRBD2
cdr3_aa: CASSRAMTSGGYNEQFF
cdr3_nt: TGCGCCAGCAGCCGGGCGATGACTAGCGGAGGCTACAATGAGCAGTTCTTC

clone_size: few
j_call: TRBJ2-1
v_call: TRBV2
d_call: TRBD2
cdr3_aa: CASSDGLAGGYEQFF
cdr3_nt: TGTGCCAGCAGCGACGGTTTAGCGGGGGGGTATGAGCAGTTCTTC

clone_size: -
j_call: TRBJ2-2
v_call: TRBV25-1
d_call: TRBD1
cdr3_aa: CASSELQGVEGTGELFF
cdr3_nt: TGTGCCAGCAGTGAGCTACAGGGGGTGGAGGGCACCGGGGAGCTGTTTTTT

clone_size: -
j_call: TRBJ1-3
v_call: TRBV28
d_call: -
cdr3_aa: CASQGTGPGNTIYF
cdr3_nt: TGTGCCAGCCAGGGAACAGGGCCTGGAAACACCATATATTTT

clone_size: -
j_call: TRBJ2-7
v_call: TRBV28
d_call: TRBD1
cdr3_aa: CASKVGDREIFEQYF
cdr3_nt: TGTGCCAGCAAGGTCGGGGACAGGGAAATCTTCGAGCAGTACTTC

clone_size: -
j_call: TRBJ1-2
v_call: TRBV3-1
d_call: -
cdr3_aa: CASSRTAAGQAYGYTF
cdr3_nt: TGTGCCAGCAGTAGGACGGCCGCCGGGCAGGCTTATGGCTACACCTTC

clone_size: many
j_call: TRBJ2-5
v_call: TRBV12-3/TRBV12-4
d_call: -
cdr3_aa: CASSKVSGTQYF
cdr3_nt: TGTGCCAGCAGTAAGGTTTCGGGGACCCAGTACTTC

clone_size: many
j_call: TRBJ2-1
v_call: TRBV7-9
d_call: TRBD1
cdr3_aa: CASSISGQGSYNEQFF
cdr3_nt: TGTGCCAGCAGCATATCGGGACAGGGATCATACAATGAGCAGTTCTTC

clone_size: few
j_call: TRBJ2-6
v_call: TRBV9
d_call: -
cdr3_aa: CASTRSGANVLTF
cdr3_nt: TGTGCCAGCACCCGCTCTGGGGCCAACGTCCTGACTTTC

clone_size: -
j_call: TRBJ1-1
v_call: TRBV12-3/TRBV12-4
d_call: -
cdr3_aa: CASSFGAAGTEAFF
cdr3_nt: TGTGCCAGCAGTTTCGGGGCCGCGGGGACTGAAGCTTTCTTT

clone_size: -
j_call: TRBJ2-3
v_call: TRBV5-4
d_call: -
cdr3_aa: CASSLGSSAADTQYF
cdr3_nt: TGTGCCAGCAGCTTGGGAAGTAGCGCGGCAGATACGCAGTATTTT

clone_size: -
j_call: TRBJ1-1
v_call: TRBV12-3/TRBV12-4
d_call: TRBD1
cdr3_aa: CAISGQGRSEAFF
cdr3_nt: TGTGCCATTTCGGGACAGGGAAGGTCTGAAGCTTTCTTT